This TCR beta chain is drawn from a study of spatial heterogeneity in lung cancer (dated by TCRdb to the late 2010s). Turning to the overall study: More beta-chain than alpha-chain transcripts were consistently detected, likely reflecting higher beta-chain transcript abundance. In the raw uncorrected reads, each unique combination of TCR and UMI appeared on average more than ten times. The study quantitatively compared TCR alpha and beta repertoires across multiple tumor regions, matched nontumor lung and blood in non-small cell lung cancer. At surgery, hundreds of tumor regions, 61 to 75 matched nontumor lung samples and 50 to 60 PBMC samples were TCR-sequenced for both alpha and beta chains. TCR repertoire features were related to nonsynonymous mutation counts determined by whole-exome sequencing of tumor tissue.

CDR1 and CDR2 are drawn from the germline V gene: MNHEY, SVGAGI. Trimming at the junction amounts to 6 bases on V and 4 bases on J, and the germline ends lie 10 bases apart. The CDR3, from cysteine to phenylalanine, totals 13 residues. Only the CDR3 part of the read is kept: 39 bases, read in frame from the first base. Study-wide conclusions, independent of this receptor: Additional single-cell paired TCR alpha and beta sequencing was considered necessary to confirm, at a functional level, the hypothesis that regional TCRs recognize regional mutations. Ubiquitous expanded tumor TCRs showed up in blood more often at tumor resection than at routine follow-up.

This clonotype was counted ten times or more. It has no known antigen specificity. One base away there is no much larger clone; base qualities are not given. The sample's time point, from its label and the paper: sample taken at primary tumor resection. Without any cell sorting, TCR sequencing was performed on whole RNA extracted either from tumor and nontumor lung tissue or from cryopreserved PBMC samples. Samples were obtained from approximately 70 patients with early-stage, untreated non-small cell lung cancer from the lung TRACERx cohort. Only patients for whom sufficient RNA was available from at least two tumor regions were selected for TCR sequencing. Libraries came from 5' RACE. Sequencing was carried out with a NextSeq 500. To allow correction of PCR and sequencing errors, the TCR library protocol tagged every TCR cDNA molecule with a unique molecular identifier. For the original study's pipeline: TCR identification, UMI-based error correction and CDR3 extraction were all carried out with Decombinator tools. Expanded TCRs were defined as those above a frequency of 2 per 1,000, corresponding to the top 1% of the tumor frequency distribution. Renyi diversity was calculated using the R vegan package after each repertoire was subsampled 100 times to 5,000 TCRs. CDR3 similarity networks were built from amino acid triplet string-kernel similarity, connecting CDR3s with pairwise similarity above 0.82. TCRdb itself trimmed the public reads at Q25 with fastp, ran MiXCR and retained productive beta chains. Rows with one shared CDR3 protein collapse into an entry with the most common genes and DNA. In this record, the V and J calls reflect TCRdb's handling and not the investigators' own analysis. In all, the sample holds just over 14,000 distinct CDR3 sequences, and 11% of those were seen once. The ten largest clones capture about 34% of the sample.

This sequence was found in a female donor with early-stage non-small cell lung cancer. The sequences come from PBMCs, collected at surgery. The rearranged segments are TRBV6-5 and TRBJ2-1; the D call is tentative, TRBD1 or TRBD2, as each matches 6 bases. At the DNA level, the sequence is TGTGCCAGCAGCAGGGGACTGTACAATGAGCAGTTCTTC. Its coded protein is CASSRGLYNEQFF.